These 8 T cell receptor beta chains originate from one sample sequenced in a study of shared clonotypes between healthy human individuals. Repertoires were generated with immunoSEQ multiplex PCR, while TCRdb's copy carries only in-frame clones and drops some. Among roughly 320,000 clones, about nine tenths were seen once, and the ten largest hold 16%. The specimen was memory CD8+ T cells sorted from blood. Subset denoted: CD45RO+ cells pooled with CCR7-negative TemRA cells. These receptors originate from a man aged 18 to 29 in good health.

This clone has a handful of counts. The chain employs TRBV6-6 and TRBJ1-5; D ambiguous. CDR1 and CDR2 from the germline V gene are MNHNY and SVGAGI (reference sequence). The CDR3 length is 11 residues. V lost 6 bases, J lost 1 base, and 1 base lay in between. The CDR3 is CASRSNQPQHF. Written as DNA, the CDR3 is TGTGCCAGCAGAAGCAATCAGCCCCAGCATTTT.

V usage is TRBV4-1 and J usage is TRBJ1-1; TRBD1 might be the D (5 bases). Germline assignment: CDR1 MGHRA and CDR2 YSYEKL. V shed 5 bases and J shed 0 bases, with 10 bases lying between them. This CDR3 is 14 amino acids long. The CDR3 loop is CASSAQGMNTEAFF. CDR3 coding DNA: TGCGCCAGCAGCGCCCAGGGTATGAACACTGAAGCTTTCTTT.

V is TRBV25-1 and J is TRBJ1-2; 7 bases align to TRBD1. This CDR3 has 16 amino acids. Germline values: CDR1 MGHDK, CDR2 SYGVNS. With 3 bases clipped from V and 5 bases from J, the junction kept 12 bases outside the gene matches. The CDR3 sequence: CASSDPLDREAYGYTF. The CDR3 nucleotides are TGTGCCAGCAGTGATCCTCTCGACAGGGAGGCATATGGCTACACCTTC.

V and J are TRBV6-6 and TRBJ2-5; D uncertain. Germline CDR1 and CDR2: MNHNY and SVGAGI (reference sequence). V was cut by 0 bases and J by 3 bases, with 14 bases left in between. The CDR3 totals 16 residues. The CDR3 DNA reads TGTGCCAGCAGTTACTCGATTGGCATTAGAGAAGAGACCCAGTACTTC. This sequence encodes CASSYSIGIREETQYF.

The chain links TRBV5-8 to TRBJ2-2, with TRBD1 as a possible D gene (5 bases). CDR1 is SGHTS and CDR2 is YDEGEE in the germline V gene. The V and J ends lost 4 bases and 1 base respectively, with 8 bases between them. This CDR3 is 14 amino acids long. CDR3 residues: CASSGGQNTGELFF. CDR3 nucleotides: TGTGCCAGCAGCGGTGGACAGAACACCGGGGAGCTGTTTTTT.

This sequence joins TRBV6-5 and TRBJ2-3; 7 positions match TRBD1. V trimming: 6 bases; J trimming: 3 bases; junction bases outside the gene matches: 9. Germline loops: CDR1 MNHEY, CDR2 SVGAGI. This CDR3 has 15 residues. The CDR3 here is CASSVINRGTDTQYF. Written as DNA, the CDR3 is TGTGCCAGCAGCGTGATAAACAGGGGAACAGATACGCAGTATTTT.

The J gene is TRBJ2-3, the V gene TRBV15; 8 bases are shared with TRBD2. Trimming removed 0 bases from V and 1 base from J; junction bases left unmatched: 0. The CDR3 has 15 amino acids. The germline V gene has CDR1 LNHNV and CDR2 YYDKDF (reference sequence). In nucleotides, the CDR3 is TGTGCCACCAGCAGAGAAGCGGGGGGCACAGATACGCAGTATTTT. It translates to CATSREAGGTDTQYF.

The chain has TRBV7-2 and TRBJ1-6, with a possible D match to TRBD1 (6 bases). Trimming removed 2 bases from V and 11 bases from J, with 16 bases in between. Germline CDR1 is SGHTA and CDR2 is FQGNSA. The CDR3 has 15 amino acids. The CDR3 DNA sequence: TGTGCCAGCAGCTTAAAACCCGGGGGGGCGACACCCCTCCACTTT. The encoded protein is CASSLKPGGATPLHF.